This is a list of T cell receptor beta chains from one sample in a study of yellow fever vaccine responses in identical twins. TCRdb re-analysed the RT-PCR reads in MiXCR, keeping a single row per CDR3 protein. The sample holds some 2,500 distinct CDR3 sequences; about nine tenths are singletons and the top ten take roughly 4.6%. The sample consisted of T cells from blood (PBMCs), unsorted or a sorted subset (not recorded which), taken before or after yellow fever vaccination (not recorded which). The receptors come from a woman aged 18-29 years who received the yellow fever vaccine. CDR3s include the opening cysteine and the closing phenylalanine or tryptophan. The D gene is left open where the match is weak. Rows may omit the clone size; those that give it use once, few, many or a size class.

d_call	clone_size	v_call	j_call	cdr3_nt	cdr3_aa
NA	NA	TRBV2	TRBJ1-3	TGTGCCAGCAGTGAAGACGGGAAGACCACCATATATTTT	CASSEDGKTTIYF
NA	NA	TRBV5-1	TRBJ2-5	TGCGCCAGCAGGACCGGCGGGACGCCCCAAGAGACCCAGTACTTC	CASRTGGTPQETQYF
NA	NA	TRBV5-1	TRBJ2-7	TGCGCCAGCAGCTTTTATGGTCTCGCGGGGAAAATCTACGAGCAGTACTTC	CASSFYGLAGKIYEQYF
NA	NA	TRBV20-1	TRBJ2-7	TGCAGTGCTAGAGGGACAGTCTCCTACGAGCAGTACTTC	CSARGTVSYEQYF
TRBD1	NA	TRBV10-1	TRBJ2-5	TGCGCCAGCAGTATTCAGACAGGGGAAGAGACCCAGTACTTC	CASSIQTGEETQYF
NA	NA	TRBV10-1	TRBJ1-4	TGCGCCAGCAGACAGGGACGAGGTAATGAAAAACTGTTTTTT	CASRQGRGNEKLFF
TRBD2	NA	TRBV4-1	TRBJ2-7	TGCGCCAGCAGCCAAGGGAGCGGGGGGGCCTACGAGCAGTACTTC	CASSQGSGGAYEQYF
TRBD2	NA	TRBV7-6	TRBJ2-3	TGTGCCAGCAGCTTACGACTAGCTTCCATAACAGATACGCAGTATTTT	CASSLRLASITDTQYF
TRBD2	NA	TRBV13	TRBJ2-1	TGTGCCAGCTCCCCGTTGACTAGCGGGGGCTACAATGAGCAGTTCTTC	CASSPLTSGGYNEQFF
NA	NA	TRBV20-1	TRBJ2-1	TGCAGTGCTAGCAGGGCACCCAATGAGCAGTTCTTC	CSASRAPNEQFF
TRBD2	NA	TRBV2	TRBJ2-7	TGTGCCAGCCACAGCGGGAGGCCTCCCTACGAGCAGTACTTC	CASHSGRPPYEQYF
NA	NA	TRBV11-1	TRBJ2-1	TGTGCCAGCAGTCAGGGCAGCTACAATGAGCAGTTCTTC	CASSQGSYNEQFF
TRBD1	NA	TRBV4-2	TRBJ1-2	TGTGCCAGCAGCCAAGAGAGGCGGAGGGGGCAATATGGCTACACCTTC	CASSQERRRGQYGYTF
NA	once	TRBV10-3	TRBJ2-3	TGTGCCACCGGACAGATTTCGCCCCTCACAGATACGCAGTATTTT	CATGQISPLTDTQYF
NA	NA	TRBV20-1	TRBJ2-7	TGCAGTACTAGTCTCCTCCCCCCCTACGAGCAGTACTTC	CSTSLLPPYEQYF
NA	NA	TRBV7-7	TRBJ1-4	TGTGCTAGCAGCTTATCTTTTAGCGGCGGGGGCAATGAAAAACTGTTTTTT	CASSLSFSGGGNEKLFF
NA	NA	TRBV9	TRBJ2-6	TGTGCCAGCAGCGTAGTCCCCGGGGCCAACGTCCTGACTTTC	CASSVVPGANVLTF
TRBD1	NA	TRBV20-1	TRBJ2-1	TGCAGTGTTTTTTATGGACAGGTCTACAATGAGCAGTTCTTC	CSVFYGQVYNEQFF
NA	NA	TRBV19	TRBJ2-7	TGTGCCAGTAGTACGGAACTAGCCTACGAGCAGTACTTC	CASSTELAYEQYF
TRBD2	NA	TRBV14	TRBJ2-2	TGTGCCAGCAGCCGTGGACTAGCGGGAGTGTCCCTGAACACCGGGGAGCTGTTTTTT	CASSRGLAGVSLNTGELFF
TRBD1	NA	TRBV28	TRBJ1-6	TGTGCCAGCAGTTTGACAGGGGGCTATAATTCACCCCTCCACTTT	CASSLTGGYNSPLHF
NA	few	TRBV4-1	TRBJ1-2	TGCGCCAGCAGCCACTTGCGACAGGAGGACTATGGCTACACCTTC	CASSHLRQEDYGYTF
NA	NA	TRBV14	TRBJ2-1	TGTGCCAGCAGCCAAGAACTTGGACCCAGCGGGCAGTTCTTC	CASSQELGPSGQFF
NA	NA	TRBV10-3	TRBJ2-2	TGTGCCATCCCCCCAGGGGGAGGTCGGGGAACCGGGGAGCTGTTTTTT	CAIPPGGGRGTGELFF
TRBD1	NA	TRBV29-1	TRBJ2-7	TGCAGCGTCTCCAGAGGGACAGGGGGCGACGAGCAGTACTTC	CSVSRGTGGDEQYF
TRBD1	NA	TRBV7-9	TRBJ2-7	TGTGCCAGCAGCCACCGGGACAGGGGCGACGAGCAGTACTTC	CASSHRDRGDEQYF
TRBD2	once	TRBV11-1	TRBJ2-1	TGTGCAATAATACCGGCGGGAGGGGGCGGCGATGAGCAGTTCTTC	CAIIPAGGGGDEQFF
TRBD1	NA	TRBV13	TRBJ2-2	TGTGCCAGCACCAAAAGGGGGACAGGGGGCGACACCGGGGAGCTGTTTTTT	CASTKRGTGGDTGELFF
NA	NA	TRBV11-3	TRBJ2-5	TGTGCCAGCAGCCCGGGGACAAGACAAGAGACCCAGTACTTC	CASSPGTRQETQYF
TRBD2	NA	TRBV19	TRBJ2-3	TGTGCCAGTAGTATCGCGGCGGGAGTGGATACAGATACGCAGTATTTT	CASSIAAGVDTDTQYF
TRBD2	NA	TRBV10-3	TRBJ2-1	TGTGCCATCAGTGAGAGGACTAGCAGCATCTCCTACAATGAGCAGTTCTTC	CAISERTSSISYNEQFF
NA	NA	TRBV11-1	TRBJ1-6	TGTGCCAGCAGCTTCGCCAGGGATAATTCACCCCTCCACTTT	CASSFARDNSPLHF
NA	few	TRBV15	TRBJ2-7	TGTGCCACCAGCAGAGAACAGATCTCCTACGAGCAGTACTTC	CATSREQISYEQYF
NA	NA	TRBV10-3	TRBJ2-5	TGTGCCATCAGTGTATCTGGGGAGACCCAGTACTTC	CAISVSGETQYF
TRBD2	NA	TRBV3-1	TRBJ2-7	TGTGCCAGCAGCCAAGATTCACTAGCGGGGGAGCAGTACTTC	CASSQDSLAGEQYF
NA	once	TRBV11-1	TRBJ2-7	TGTGCCAGCAGCCCTACAGGGAACTACGAGCAGTACTTC	CASSPTGNYEQYF
NA	NA	TRBV15	TRBJ2-3	TGTGCCACCAGCAGAGGGGCTACCGCTAGCACAGATACGCAGTATTTT	CATSRGATASTDTQYF
NA	NA	TRBV19	TRBJ2-3	TGTGCCAGTAGCAGGGGAGGCAGCACAGATACGCAGTATTTT	CASSRGGSTDTQYF
NA	NA	TRBV15	TRBJ1-5	TGTGCCACCAGCAGAGTTAGGGGCGGAAATCAGCCCCAGCATTTT	CATSRVRGGNQPQHF
NA	NA	TRBV12-3/TRBV12-4	TRBJ1-2	TGTGCCAGCAGTTCCGGGGACACTTACTATGGCTACACCTTC	CASSSGDTYYGYTF
NA	NA	TRBV4-1	TRBJ2-1	TGCGCCAGCAGCCAAGATATTGCGGCGTACAATGAGCAGTTCTTC	CASSQDIAAYNEQFF
NA	once	TRBV20-1	TRBJ1-5	TGCAGTGCTAGAGAAGGACGGAGCCCTAATCAGCCCCAGCATTTT	CSAREGRSPNQPQHF
NA	NA	TRBV30	TRBJ1-1	TGTGCCTGGAGTCTATACTCGAACACTGAAGCTTTCTTT	CAWSLYSNTEAFF
NA	NA	TRBV11-1	TRBJ1-1	TGTGCCAGCAGCTCGACCACACTGAACACTGAAGCTTTCTTT	CASSSTTLNTEAFF
NA	NA	TRBV20-1	TRBJ2-7	TGCAGTGCGGAAAAAGGGACTCAGAGTTACGAGCAGTACTTC	CSAEKGTQSYEQYF
NA	NA	TRBV19	TRBJ2-1	TGTGCCAGTGAAAGGGGTCATAACAATGAGCAGTTCTTC	CASERGHNNEQFF
NA	NA	TRBV20-1	TRBJ2-2	TGCAGTGCTAGTAAAGGGGTCGGGGAGCTGTTTTTT	CSASKGVGELFF
TRBD1	NA	TRBV12-3/TRBV12-4	TRBJ2-1	TGTGCCAGCAGTTTACCGCTGGGACAGGGCCCTTCCTACAATGAGCAGTTCTTC	CASSLPLGQGPSYNEQFF
NA	NA	TRBV11-1	TRBJ1-1	TGTGCCAGCAGCCAGAGACGGGGAGGGGACACTGAAGCTTTCTTT	CASSQRRGGDTEAFF
NA	NA	TRBV10-1	TRBJ2-2	TGCGCCAGCAGTGATGGGGGGGAGCTGTTTTTT	CASSDGGELFF
NA	NA	TRBV6-5	TRBJ1-6	TGTGCCAGCAGTTACTTAGGGGGGACGGCATCCTATAATTCACCCCTCCACTTT	CASSYLGGTASYNSPLHF
NA	NA	TRBV4-1	TRBJ1-2	TGCGCCAGCAGCCAAGTTAGAGGGGAGGACTATGGCTACACCTTC	CASSQVRGEDYGYTF
NA	NA	TRBV10-3	TRBJ2-7	TGTGCCACTGTACAGGGTACGGTCGACTACGAGCAGTACTTC	CATVQGTVDYEQYF